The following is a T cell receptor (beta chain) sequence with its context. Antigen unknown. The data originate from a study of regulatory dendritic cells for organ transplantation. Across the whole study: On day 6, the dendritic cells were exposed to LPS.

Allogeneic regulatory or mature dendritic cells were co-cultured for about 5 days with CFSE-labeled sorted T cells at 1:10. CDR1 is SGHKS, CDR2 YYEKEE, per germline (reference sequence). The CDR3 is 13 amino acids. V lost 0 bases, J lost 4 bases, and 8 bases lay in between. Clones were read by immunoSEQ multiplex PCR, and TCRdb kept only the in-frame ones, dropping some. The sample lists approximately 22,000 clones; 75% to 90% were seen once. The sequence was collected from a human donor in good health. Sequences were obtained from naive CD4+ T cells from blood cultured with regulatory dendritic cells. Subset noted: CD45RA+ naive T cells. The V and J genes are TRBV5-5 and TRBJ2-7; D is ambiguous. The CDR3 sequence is CASSLARAYEQYF. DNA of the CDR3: TGTGCCAGCAGCTTGGCCAGAGCGTACGAGCAGTACTTC.